The 20 T cell receptor beta chains presented below share a single source sample, sequenced in a study of CD8 T cells in Susac syndrome. A quantity of about 0.5 to 1 ug RNA underwent reverse transcription using random hexamers. TCRdb redid the calling of the immunoSEQ multiplex PCR reads with MiXCR, one entry per CDR3 protein. The table includes roughly 180,000 distinct CDR3 sequences, around 94% detected once. What was sequenced was CD4+ T cells from PBMCs. These receptors were obtained from a human donor with Susac syndrome.

The V and J genes are TRBV30 and TRBJ1-2, with D possibly being TRBD1 (5 bases). This CDR3 has 12 residues. In germline, CDR1 is GTSNPN, CDR2 SVGIG (reference sequence). V shed 0 bases and J shed 6 bases, with 8 bases lying between them. CDR3 DNA: TGTGCCTGGAGTGTCTTCAGGGATGGCTACACCTTC. Protein sequence: CAWSVFRDGYTF.

The gene calls are TRBV3-1 and TRBJ2-7; 8 bases agree with TRBD2. CDR3 length equals 15 residues. Losses at the gene ends were 2 bases for V and 3 bases for J; bases not matched to a gene: 6. Germline values: CDR1 LGHDT, CDR2 YNNKEL (reference sequence). The CDR3 reads CASSQLPGLGYEQYF. CDR3 DNA sequence: TGTGCCAGCAGCCAACTCCCGGGACTAGGCTACGAGCAGTACTTC.

The chain combines TRBV30 with TRBJ1-5; D is ambiguous. Between the trimmed V and J ends, which lost 1 base and 3 bases, there was a span of 7 bases. CDR1 is GTSNPN, CDR2 SVGIG, per germline (reference sequence). The CDR3 is made up of 13 amino acids. The CDR3 sequence is CAWSELDNQPQHF. CDR3 coding DNA: TGTGCCTGGAGTGAACTAGACAATCAGCCCCAGCATTTT.

This clonotype has only one observation. V usage is TRBV20-1 and J usage is TRBJ2-2, with unresolved D. The CDR3 loop spans 12 amino acids. CDR1 and CDR2 from the germline V gene are DFQATT and SNEGSKA (reference sequence). The germline V and J ends were trimmed by 3 bases and 7 bases, with 9 bases remaining between them. CDR3 in DNA: TGCAGTGCTAGTCTCACAAACGGGGAGCTGTTTTTT. Its translation is CSASLTNGELFF.

J is TRBJ1-1 and V is TRBV7-8; 7 nucleotides align to TRBD1. The V segment lost 1 base and the J segment 0 bases; nucleotides outside the gene matches: 11. The CDR3 runs to 18 residues. Germline V gene lookup returns CDR1 SGHVS and CDR2 FQNEAQ. CDR3 in DNA: TGTGCCAGCAGCTTAGGGTTTGGGAGGGGGCGCCTGAACACTGAAGCTTTCTTT. It is translated as CASSLGFGRGRLNTEAFF.

CDR3 sequence: CASRHRGSQETQYF. In nucleotides, the CDR3 is TGTGCCAGCAGGCACAGGGGGTCCCAAGAGACCCAGTACTTC. The rearrangement joins TRBV7-9 to TRBJ2-5; TRBD1 matches 8 bases. J lost 1 base, V lost 6 bases, and 4 bases had no gene match. Germline loops: CDR1 SEHNR, CDR2 FQNEAQ (reference sequence). There are 14 residues in the CDR3.

V usage is TRBV9 and J usage is TRBJ2-1; D call uncertain. V lost 0 bases to trimming and J lost 4 bases, with 11 bases between them. The CDR3 contains 15 residues. Per germline, CDR1 SGDLS and CDR2 YYNGEE. The CDR3 DNA is TGTGCCAGCAGCGTAGGGGCAGGCCTTTACAATGAGCAGTTCTTC. It yields the protein CASSVGAGLYNEQFF.

The chain links TRBV2 to TRBJ2-5, with TRBD2 as a possible D gene (7 bases). CDR3 length: 17 residues. V gave up 6 bases and J gave up 0 bases, with 20 bases separating them. CDR1 is SNHLY, CDR2 FYNNEI, per germline. The CDR3 loop reads CASSPGVGGGHQETQYF. Here the CDR3 DNA reads TGTGCCAGCAGCCCCGGCGTTGGGGGGGGCCACCAAGAGACCCAGTACTTC.

This chain uses TRBV29-1 with TRBJ2-5; possible D gene TRBD1, 5 bases. The CDR3 has 13 residues. V shed 4 bases and J shed 2 bases, with 11 bases lying between them. Germline V gives CDR1 SQVTM, CDR2 ANQGSEA. DNA for the CDR3: TGCAGCGTTGGACAGCTCCTACAAGAGACCCAGTACTTC. Its translation: CSVGQLLQETQYF.

This chain uses TRBV18 with TRBJ1-6; D is unresolved. Trimming pared 4 bases from V and 0 bases from J, leaving 10 bases between. Per germline, CDR1 KGHSH and CDR2 LQKENI. CDR3 size: 16 residues. The CDR3 bases are TGTGCCAGCTCACTGACCGGGAGCTCCTATAATTCACCCCTCCACTTT. Encoded protein: CASSLTGSSYNSPLHF.

CDR3 loop: CATAQRTPESYTF. CDR3 DNA sequence: TGTGCCACTGCCCAAAGGACCCCGGAGAGCTACACCTTC. This chain links TRBV24-1 with TRBJ1-2; D is undetermined. The CDR3 covers 13 residues. The V gene's germline CDR1 is KGHDR and CDR2 SFDVKD. V lost 10 bases and J 9 bases, leaving 20 bases between the germline ends.

The DNA of the CDR3 is TGCGCCAGCAGCTTTTCTCCTGGGGATGGCTACACCTTC. Protein product: CASSFSPGDGYTF. The chain combines TRBV5-1 with TRBJ1-2; D gene unclear. Germline values: CDR1 SGHRS, CDR2 YFSETQ. CDR3 size: 13 residues. With 2 bases removed from V and 6 bases from J, the gap between germline ends came to 11 bases.

The chain combines TRBV9 with TRBJ1-1; the D gene is possibly TRBD1 (6 bases). The V gene's germline CDR1 is SGDLS and CDR2 YYNGEE. CDR3 length equals 13 residues. V was clipped by 0 bases and J by 6 bases, with 9 bases between them. The CDR3: CASSVDRDSEAFF. CDR3 nucleotides: TGTGCCAGCAGCGTAGACAGGGACTCTGAAGCTTTCTTT. Variable domain in full (rest from reference TRBV9 and TRBJ1-1): DSGVTQTPKHLITATGQRVTLRCSPRSGDLSVYWYQQSLDQGLQFLIQYYNGEERAKGNILERFSAQQFPDLHSELNLSSLELGDSALYFCASSVDRDSEAFFGQGTRLTVV.

The chain joins TRBV9 to TRBJ2-5; the match to TRBD2 covers 8 bases. The V segment lost 0 bases and the J segment 2 bases; nucleotides outside the gene matches: 15. Germline V gives CDR1 SGDLS, CDR2 YYNGEE. CDR3 length equals 19 residues. The CDR3: CASSVDPTSGIPSQETQYF. The CDR3 DNA follows: TGTGCCAGCAGCGTAGATCCTACTAGCGGCATCCCCTCACAAGAGACCCAGTACTTC.

The chain recombines TRBV9 with TRBJ1-2, with TRBD1 matching over 7 bases. The CDR3 is 15 amino acids. Looked up from germline, CDR1 is SGDLS and CDR2 is YYNGEE. Trimming cost V 3 bases and J 4 bases; bases outside gene matches: 9. The CDR3 sequence: CASSDRDSPFYGYTF. The CDR3 DNA is TGTGCCAGCAGCGACCGGGACAGCCCATTCTATGGCTACACCTTC.

The rearrangement joins TRBV5-4 to TRBJ2-1, with 10 bases that match TRBD1. From germline, CDR1 is SGHNT and CDR2 YYREEE (reference sequence). This CDR3 has 14 amino acids. Losses at the gene ends were 0 bases for V and 8 bases for J; bases not matched to a gene: 2. In nucleotides, the CDR3 is TGTGCCAGCAGCTTGGAGGACAGGGGGGATGAGCAGTTCTTC. This codes for CASSLEDRGDEQFF.

The chain joins TRBV24-1 to TRBJ1-5, with 8 positions matching TRBD1. The trim removed 5 bases at V and 9 bases at J, leaving 17 bases unmatched. Germline CDR1 reads KGHDR; CDR2 reads SFDVKD. This CDR3 contains 17 residues. This CDR3 reads CATSGPGSRGRSLPQHF. The CDR3 DNA follows: TGTGCCACCAGTGGACCTGGGTCCAGGGGGCGGTCGTTGCCCCAGCATTTT.

J is TRBJ2-7 and V is TRBV20-1; 12 positions match TRBD2. The germline V gene encodes CDR1 DFQATT and CDR2 SNEGSKA (reference sequence). J was trimmed by 2 bases and V by 6 bases; bases with no gene match: 5. CDR3 length: 14 residues. In DNA form, the CDR3 reads TGCAGTGCCAGCAGGACTAGCGGGGCCTACGAGCAGTACTTC. Translating gives CSASRTSGAYEQYF.

This clonotype was detected once. The chain employs TRBV29-1 and TRBJ2-1; D remains ambiguous. The CDR3 length is 14 residues. V lost 7 bases and J lost 7, with 20 bases in between. Germline V gene sequence: CDR1 SQVTM, CDR2 ANQGSEA. CDR3 in amino acids: CSAVRQRPLNEQFF. The CDR3 DNA reads TGCAGCGCCGTCCGCCAGCGACCGTTGAATGAGCAGTTCTTC.

The gene calls are TRBV10-3 and TRBJ1-2; D is undetermined. The V gene's germline CDR1 is ENHRY and CDR2 SYGVKD. The CDR3 spans 14 residues. The V end lost 0 bases, the J end lost 8 bases, and 13 bases lay between the germline ends. CDR3 amino acids: CAISESGRVEGYTF. CDR3 bases: TGTGCCATCAGTGAGTCGGGCAGAGTGGAGGGCTACACCTTC.